This T cell receptor (beta chain) was captured in a study of blood T cell repertoires in COVID-19. Methods used by the authors: Amplification with reference gene primers provided the estimates of nucleated cell counts. This table comes from immunoSEQ multiplex PCR, and its TCRdb copy is limited to in-frame clones, with some not included. V and J calls and clone size follow that table, whereas D and trimming were derived from the DNA. The sample consists of more than 200,000 clones, about 85% of them appearing once. CDR1 and CDR2 from the germline V gene are SGHTA and FQGNSA. The CDR3 has 15 amino acids. The V gene end was trimmed by 4 bases and the J gene end by 2 bases; junction bases not matched to a gene: 4.

This TCR was recovered from a man between 65 and 79 years old with acute or convalescent COVID-19. The sample taken for sequencing was peripheral blood. V is TRBV7-2 and J is TRBJ2-7; 11 bases are shared with TRBD2. CDR3 in amino acids: CASSSTSGGPYEQYF. DNA for the CDR3: TGTGCCAGCAGCTCAACTAGCGGGGGTCCCTACGAGCAGTACTTC.